This T cell receptor (beta chain) was obtained from a study of shared T cell receptors in the human thymus. This clone was seen a few times. Assay used: immunoSEQ multiplex PCR; TCRdb lists only in-frame clones, some missing. Here the sample spans roughly 700,000 clones, 85% to 90% being singletons. The CDR3 is 16 residues long. Germline CDR1 SEHNR, CDR2 FQNEAQ (reference sequence). V gave up 5 bases and J gave up 7 bases; unmatched junction bases: 13. This sample also appeared in a second study, on human thymus T cells. That paper adds: Those donating were healthy Finnish infants in corrective surgery for congenital heart defects. Corrective cardiac operations yielded the resected thymus tissue. Thymic and blood repertoires seemed to show skewed V and J gene use. Related research described strongly overlapping thymic repertoires in unrelated people.

V gene TRBV7-9 combines with J gene TRBJ2-1; 8 bases agree with TRBD2. The sequenced sample was thymocytes. This receptor was taken from a boy younger than two with a congenital heart defect. The CDR3 nucleotides are TGTGCCAGCAGCCATCGAACTAGCGGAAAGTTGAATGAGCAGTTCTTC. Protein sequence: CASSHRTSGKLNEQFF.